A selection of T cell receptor beta chains follows, all from one sample in a study of OX40 agonist ivuxolimab in advanced cancers. TCRdb's table, derived via immunoSEQ multiplex PCR, lists solely in-frame clones and lacks some. The sample yields 12,000 or so clones, 67% seen once. The starting material was CD4+ or CD8+ T cells sorted from blood, obtained in a trial of the OX40 agonist ivuxolimab. The receptors were sampled from an adult with an advanced solid tumor such as melanoma, head and neck, liver or kidney cancer. Each CDR3 is given without its conserved first and last residue. D genes are given only for firm matches. The size of a clone is reported for some rows only, either as once, few or many, or as a class for expanded clones.

clone size,V gene,J gene,D gene,CDR3 length,CDR3 protein
few,TRBV7-9,TRBJ1-2,NA,11,ASSLTGGHGYT
NA,TRBV6-1,TRBJ2-5,TRBD1,12,ASSEGQGSETQY
few,TRBV29-1,TRBJ2-1,NA,11,SVVAGIGNEQF
NA,TRBV4-1,TRBJ1-1,NA,13,ASSYRTVMNTEAF
many,TRBV4-1,TRBJ1-1,TRBD1,13,ASSQDTGVNTEAF
NA,TRBV19,TRBJ2-7,NA,12,ASSIYGSDYEQY
few,TRBV4-3,TRBJ2-6,NA,13,ASSHLGDGANVLT
NA,TRBV28,TRBJ1-1,NA,12,ASSLIGGGTEAF
once,TRBV15,TRBJ2-1,TRBD2,13,ATSAGTRAVNEQF
NA,TRBV29-1,TRBJ2-1,NA,8,SAREKEQF
NA,TRBV9,TRBJ2-2,TRBD1,13,ASSLQGFDTGELF
NA,TRBV4-3,TRBJ1-2,NA,13,ASSQFRSGRDGYT
few,TRBV27,TRBJ2-7,NA,11,ATRDRDSYEQY
few,TRBV19,TRBJ2-1,NA,11,ASSWGTYNEQF
NA,TRBV29-1,TRBJ1-3,TRBD1,12,SVGDRYSGNTIY
NA,TRBV7-2,TRBJ2-1,TRBD1,13,ASSRTGTGPGEQF
NA,TRBV14,TRBJ1-1,TRBD1,11,ASSPMTGSEAF
NA,TRBV11-3,TRBJ2-3,NA,12,ASSSSGARDTQY
few,TRBV2,TRBJ2-1,TRBD1,12,ASRTGGSYNEQF
NA,TRBV5-1,TRBJ2-1,TRBD2,13,ASSSGLAGGNEQF
few,TRBV27,TRBJ2-1,NA,13,ASSLGPGSINEQF
NA,TRBV15,TRBJ2-1,NA,13,ATSREGGAYSEQF
medium-sized,TRBV15,TRBJ2-1,TRBD2,15,ATSRDRMAGGINEQF
NA,TRBV29-1,TRBJ2-2,NA,11,SVVTANTGELF
large,TRBV28,TRBJ1-5,NA,12,ASSLSWENQPQH
NA,TRBV19,TRBJ2-4,NA,14,ASSIGGHRAKNIQY
few,TRBV4-2,TRBJ2-3,NA,11,ASSQDRTDTQY
NA,TRBV19,TRBJ2-7,NA,11,ASSIETGHEQY
NA,TRBV27,TRBJ2-1,NA,11,ASSLRRAHEQF
NA,TRBV27,TRBJ1-4,TRBD1,13,ASSLSQGAGEKLF
medium-sized,TRBV6-5,TRBJ2-3,NA,13,ASTLRTDLTDTQY
once,TRBV7-8,TRBJ2-7,NA,14,ASSLEGGPSSYEQY
NA,TRBV19,TRBJ2-3,NA,13,ASRGHRDSTDTQY
few,TRBV7-2,TRBJ2-3,NA,10,ASSSQGNTQY
NA,TRBV4-3,TRBJ1-4,NA,12,ASSQGEWNEKLF
NA,TRBV15,TRBJ2-7,TRBD2,11,ATSRRTSHEQY
NA,TRBV15,TRBJ2-7,NA,13,ATSRGGEFWDEQY
NA,TRBV4-3,TRBJ2-1,TRBD2,14,ASSQDRRGGLNEQF
NA,TRBV19,TRBJ2-2,NA,10,ASGYNPGELF
many,TRBV2,TRBJ1-4,NA,14,ASSQREIPTNEKLF
NA,TRBV6-5,TRBJ2-1,NA,12,ASSPRSGYNEQF
few,TRBV6-4,TRBJ2-1,NA,14,ASSDDSSGLYNEQF
NA,TRBV19,TRBJ2-1,TRBD2,13,ASNPLAGGGNEQF
NA,TRBV5-4,NA,TRBD1,11,ASRPGTGGEQY
few,TRBV27,TRBJ1-2,NA,12,ASSVLTDPISYT
NA,TRBV7-9,TRBJ2-1,NA,13,ASSTQVSEYNEQF
NA,TRBV11-2,TRBJ2-1,NA,11,ATIGGVGNEQF
NA,TRBV7-9,TRBJ2-1,NA,13,ASSLGGEDHNEQF
medium-sized,TRBV19,TRBJ2-1,TRBD1,18,ASSPDPGQGSEREIDEQF
NA,TRBV27,TRBJ2-3,NA,13,ASCQAGPSTDTQY